The source of this T cell receptor beta chain is a study of blood T cell repertoires in COVID-19. Study details: Samples of COVID-19 (acute and convalescent) were obtained from the United States, Italy and Spain.

Study processing details: Nucleated cell number was recorded as an estimate derived from reference gene primer amplification. Some clones are missing from TCRdb's copy, which holds only in-frame ones; the method was immunoSEQ multiplex PCR. V, J and clone size are taken as reported in that table, and D and trimming were inferred from the DNA itself. The table shows fewer than 200,000 clones, with around 83% occurring only once. This CDR3 contains 16 residues. Germline assignment: CDR1 SGHRS and CDR2 YFSETQ. V shed 0 bases, J shed 8 bases, and the junction held 6 bases outside the gene matches. The source is a woman aged 45-65 years in a cohort exposed to, infected with or recovered from COVID-19 (not recorded which). Sequencing used PBMCs or T cells enriched from blood (not recorded which). This rearrangement joins TRBV5-1 to TRBJ2-1, with 12 bases that match TRBD1. DNA for the CDR3: TGCGCCAGCAGCTTGGTGGGACAGGGGGCTCGCGATGAGCAGTTCTTC. Translated, it gives CASSLVGQGARDEQFF.